The source of this TCR beta chain is a study of blood T cell repertoires in COVID-19 (dated by TCRdb to about 2020). With regard to the full study: Samples from collaborators originated in the United States, Italy and Spain and spanned both the acute and convalescent phases of COVID-19. The material from the prospective study consisted of cDNA or gDNA derived from T cells, B-cell-depleted T cells, or PBMCs. Subjects who had been exposed to COVID-19, were actively infected with it, or had recovered from it provided the deeply sampled blood TCRbeta repertoires that made up the dataset. The repertoires were made available in a free public database intended to serve as a resource for research on the immune response to SARS-CoV-2. Samples came from the ongoing ImmuneRACE study (first 160 participants) plus 1,254 subjects from 6 global collaborators. A de-identified subject ID, COVID-19 status, age in years and sex were almost always included in the sample metadata. Where available, HLA class I and class II types were taken from metadata supplied by the sample provider and were not determined by assay-based typing. What the study reported, not specific to this receptor: Clinical and demographic metadata were provided uncurated, with the amount varying by source and participant.

At one collaborating source in Seattle, patients were enrolled during active infection and were followed longitudinally through the course of disease. Whole blood was collected in K2EDTA tubes by collaborating institutions according to the institutions' own protocols. For TCRbeta analysis, collaborator samples were shipped as frozen whole blood, as isolated PBMCs, or as DNA extracted from either sample type. On this clone itself: No cognate antigen has been identified for it. No base-level quality is on record; no much larger clone is a single base apart.

TCRbeta CDR3 regions were amplified from genomic DNA by means of the immunoSEQ Assay, a bias-controlled multiplex PCR. Per the authors' processing: The number of nucleated cells in each sample was estimated from the amplification of reference gene primers within the assay. To quantify the absolute abundance of each unique TCRbeta CDR3 rearrangement, sequence reads were collapsed and filtered. For each sample, productive Simpson clonality was calculated as the square root of Simpson's diversity index across productive rearrangements. TCRdb took this table from immuneACCESS and kept in-frame rearrangements with V and J called. Such tables lack part of the clones; where checked against another copy, unresolved V genes explain under half of the gap, and the rest is unexplained. The V and J calls and clone size were taken over from that table, and D and trimming were inferred from the DNA. The table for this sample lists 200,000 to 250,000 clones; around four fifths of them were counted only once. 8% to 10% of the sample goes to the ten largest clones.

V lost 4 bases and J lost 7 bases; the stretch between them is 11 bases long. The CDR3 numbers 13 residues from cysteine through phenylalanine. This entry keeps only the CDR3 DNA: 39 bases, framed from base 1. The germline V gene sets CDR1 to SGHTA and CDR2 to FQGNSA. Recombination connected TRBV7-2 to TRBJ1-5; a tentative D call is TRBD1 (6 bases match). This receptor was taken from a woman older than 75 with COVID-19, enrolled during active disease. The sample comprised peripheral blood. The CDR3 is CASSSRTDQPQHF. The nucleotide sequence is given as TGTGCCAGCAGCTCCCGGACAGACCAGCCCCAGCATTTT. When the CDR3 is completed using the reference TRBV7-2 and TRBJ1-5 genes on either side, the full variable domain is GAGVSQSPSNKVTEKGKDVELRCDPISGHTALYWYRQSLGQGLEFLIYFQGNSAPDKSGLPSDRFSAERTGGSVSTLTIQRTQQEDSAVYLCASSSRTDQPQHFGDGTRLSIL.